This TCR beta chain originates from a study of shared clonotypes between healthy human individuals. Study findings and constraints: Clonotype sharing among donors, it was expected, would be affected by sequencing depth.

The ends were cut back, 3 bases at V and 6 bases at J, with 21 bases in the middle. The CDR3 loop spans 17 amino acids. The V gene's germline CDR1 is SGHAT and CDR2 FQNNGV. Worth noting for this clone: Antigen specificity is unknown.

DNA at 200 ng, 25,000 to 30,000 T cell genomes, went into sorted-subset replicate PCRs. Original methodology: ImmunoSEQ sequences covered only the junction and lacked quality scores; filtering therefore differed. Only in-frame clones appear in the TCRdb table, and some are missing; sequencing was by immunoSEQ multiplex PCR. V and J calls plus clone size are reproduced from that table; the DNA served to infer D and trimming. The data show roughly 2 million clones, 95% seen once. The material sequenced was naive CD4+ T cells sorted from blood. Subset given: CD45RA+ positively selected. This rearrangement joins TRBV11-2 to TRBJ2-1; D is unresolved. The source is a young man in good health. In DNA form, the CDR3 reads TGTGCCAGCAGCTTCTATCGTCAGGTCCTGGGCGGCAATGAGCAGTTCTTC. The encoded protein is CASSFYRQVLGGNEQFF.